Considering frequency, the clone carrying this T cell receptor beta chain is medium-sized (0.01 to 0.1%). Germline V lookup: CDR1 MNHEY, CDR2 SMNVEV (reference sequence). The CDR3 consists of 17 residues. The data stem from a study of human CD8 memory T cell subsets. The TCR beta sequencing libraries came from UMI-labeled 5' RACE. TCRdb re-analyzed the 5' RACE reads; it lists each CDR3 protein once, without DNA. The sample shows around 3,400 distinct CDR3 sequences, and roughly a third sits with its ten largest clones. The genes are TRBV27 and TRBJ2-3; TCRdb gives TRBD2 as the D gene, but with no DNA this cannot be confirmed. Sequenced material: CD8+ effector memory T cells (TEM) sorted from PBMCs. Indicated subset: effector memory CD8 T cells, CCR7- CD45RO+ CD95+. The sequence derives from a human donor in good health. The CDR3 here is CASSGTRTSGATDTQYF.